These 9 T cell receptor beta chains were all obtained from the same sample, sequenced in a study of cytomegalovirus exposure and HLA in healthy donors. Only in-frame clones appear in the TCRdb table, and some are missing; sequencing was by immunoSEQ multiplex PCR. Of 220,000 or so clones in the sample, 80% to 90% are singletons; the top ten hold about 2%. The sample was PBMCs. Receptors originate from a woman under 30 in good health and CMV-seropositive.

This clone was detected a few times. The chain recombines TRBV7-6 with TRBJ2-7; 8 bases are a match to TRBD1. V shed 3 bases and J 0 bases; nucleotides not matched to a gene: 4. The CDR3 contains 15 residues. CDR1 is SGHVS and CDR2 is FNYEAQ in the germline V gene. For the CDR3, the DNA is TGTGCCAGCAGCTTCGGGACAGGAAGCTCCTACGAGCAGTACTTC. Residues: CASSFGTGSSYEQYF.

The CDR3 DNA reads TGTGCCAGCAGCGTTACCAGCAGGGAGACCCAGTACTTC. Translated, it gives CASSVTSRETQYF. The chain carries TRBV9 and TRBJ2-5; D ambiguous. The CDR3 has 13 residues. The germline CDR1 and CDR2 sequences are SGDLS and YYNGEE. Trimming shortened V by 2 bases and J by 5 bases, and 10 bases separated the two germline ends. Full variable domain (outside the CDR3, taken from reference TRBV9 and TRBJ2-5): DSGVTQTPKHLITATGQRVTLRCSPRSGDLSVYWYQQSLDQGLQFLIQYYNGEERAKGNILERFSAQQFPDLHSELNLSSLELGDSALYFCASSVTSRETQYFGPGTRLLVL.

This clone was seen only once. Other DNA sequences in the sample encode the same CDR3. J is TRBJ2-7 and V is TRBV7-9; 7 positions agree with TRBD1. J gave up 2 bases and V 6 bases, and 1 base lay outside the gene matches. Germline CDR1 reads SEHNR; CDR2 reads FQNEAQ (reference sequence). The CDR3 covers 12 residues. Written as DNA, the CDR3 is TGTGCCAGCAGTCAGGGGGCCTACGAGCAGTACTTC. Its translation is CASSQGAYEQYF. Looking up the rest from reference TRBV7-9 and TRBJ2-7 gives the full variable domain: DTGVSQNPRHKITKRGQNVTFRCDPISEHNRLYWYRQTLGQGPEFLTYFQNEAQLEKSRLLSDRFSAERPKGSFSTLEIQRTEQGDSAMYLCASSQGAYEQYFGPGTRLTVT.

CDR3: CASSQVPMTGLYNEQFF. CDR3 coding DNA: TGTGCCAGCAGCCAAGTCCCCATGACAGGTCTCTACAATGAGCAGTTCTTC. The chain joins TRBV14 to TRBJ2-1; weak D call: TRBD1 (6 bases). The V end lost 1 base, the J end lost 3 bases, and 16 bases lay between the germline ends. The CDR3 extends over 17 amino acids. The germline V gene has CDR1 SGHDN and CDR2 FVKESK.

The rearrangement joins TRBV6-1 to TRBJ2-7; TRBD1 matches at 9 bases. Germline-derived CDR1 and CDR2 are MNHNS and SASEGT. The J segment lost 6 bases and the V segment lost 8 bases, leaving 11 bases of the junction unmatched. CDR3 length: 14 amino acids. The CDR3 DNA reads TGTGCCAGCGGGGCCGGGACAGGGCCCTTCGAGCAGTACTTC. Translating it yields CASGAGTGPFEQYF.

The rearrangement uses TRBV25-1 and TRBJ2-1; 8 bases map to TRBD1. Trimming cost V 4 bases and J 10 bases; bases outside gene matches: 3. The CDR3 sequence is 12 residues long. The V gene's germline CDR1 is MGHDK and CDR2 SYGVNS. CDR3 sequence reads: CASSVRDREQFF. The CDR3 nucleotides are TGTGCCAGCAGTGTTCGGGACAGGGAGCAGTTCTTC.

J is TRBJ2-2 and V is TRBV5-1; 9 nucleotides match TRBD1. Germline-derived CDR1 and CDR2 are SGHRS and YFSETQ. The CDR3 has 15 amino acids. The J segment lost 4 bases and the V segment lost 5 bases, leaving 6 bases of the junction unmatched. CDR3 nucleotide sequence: TGCGCCAGCAGTTATAACAGGGGGCCCACCGGGGAGCTGTTTTTT. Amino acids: CASSYNRGPTGELFF.

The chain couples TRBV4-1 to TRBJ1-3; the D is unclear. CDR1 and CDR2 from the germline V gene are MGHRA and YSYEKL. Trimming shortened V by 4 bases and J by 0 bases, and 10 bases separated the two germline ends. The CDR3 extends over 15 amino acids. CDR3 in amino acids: CASSPGLYSGNTIYF. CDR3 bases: TGCGCCAGCAGCCCCGGACTGTACTCTGGAAACACCATATATTTT.

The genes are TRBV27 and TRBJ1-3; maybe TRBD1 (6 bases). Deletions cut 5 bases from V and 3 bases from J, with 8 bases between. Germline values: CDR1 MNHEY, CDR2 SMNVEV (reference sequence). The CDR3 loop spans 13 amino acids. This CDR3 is CASSPGVGNTIYF. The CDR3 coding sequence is TGTGCCAGCAGTCCAGGGGTTGGAAACACCATATATTTT.